This TCR beta chain was documented in a study of molecular identifiers for immune sequencing clone quantification. TCRdb re-analysed the PCR reads in MiXCR, keeping a single row per CDR3 protein. This table holds tens of thousands of distinct CDR3 sequences, less than 20% found once. Germline loops: CDR1 MGHRA, CDR2 YSYEKL. The CDR3 runs to 17 residues. V was clipped by 1 base and J by 7 bases, with 22 bases between them. This clonotype was counted many times. As yet, its antigen is unknown. Whole-study findings and limits: It was shown that clones above 20 RNA copies held over 97% of effector molecules, but under 1% in naive cells.

This receptor was taken from a human donor in good health. Some libraries in this study had Jurkat cell RNA spiked in. The specimen sequenced was naive CD8+ T cells from blood, with Jurkat cell RNA spiked in. As to subset: FACS-sorted CD8+CD4-CCR7+CD45RA+ naive T cells. This chain links TRBV4-1 with TRBJ2-5; a weak D match, TRBD2 (7 bases). The CDR3 DNA reads TGCGCCAGCAGCCAAGTGCCAACTAGCGAAGGAGGGGGGACCCAGTACTTC. This gives the protein CASSQVPTSEGGGTQYF.